The sequence of this TCR beta chain was determined in a study of T cell changes during pregnancy in multiple sclerosis. The V end lost 3 bases, the J end lost 5 bases, and 11 bases lay between the germline ends. The CDR3 runs 14 residues. Germline values: CDR1 SGHDN, CDR2 FVKESK. Generated by immunoSEQ multiplex PCR, the TCRdb table keeps only in-frame clones and is missing some. The table shows about 47,000 clones, with 93% occurring only once. The input for sequencing was peripheral blood, taken in the second trimester of pregnancy. The clonotype originates from a female donor with multiple sclerosis, enrolled in a pregnancy study. The chain is built from TRBV14 and TRBJ2-1; TRBD1 is a possible D gene (5 bases). The CDR3 loop reads CASSHLLGHNEQFF. The CDR3 DNA reads TGTGCCAGCAGCCATTTGTTGGGGCACAATGAGCAGTTCTTC. The variable domain in full, with the rest retrieved from reference TRBV14 and TRBJ2-1, is EAGVTQFPSHSVIEKGQTVTLRCDPISGHDNLYWYRRVMGKEIKFLLHFVKESKQDESGMPNNRFLAERTGGTYSTLKVQPAELEDSGVYFCASSHLLGHNEQFFGPGTRLTVL.